These 8 T cell receptor beta chains were sequenced from one sample in a study of T cell repertoires in cytomegalovirus infection. Each CDR3 protein is one row after TCRdb ran MiXCR on the reads. The sample carries hundreds of thousands of distinct CDR3 sequences, 35% recorded once. Sequencing was performed on PBMCs. The receptors were gathered from a human donor in good health (CMV status not recorded). Some clones in this sample may be carry-over from other donors' samples.

This clonotype has a handful of counts. This chain connects TRBV29-1 to TRBJ2-3, with 9 bases that match TRBD2. There are 14 residues in the CDR3. Germline V gene sequence: CDR1 SQVTM, CDR2 ANQGSEA. V was pared by 8 bases and J by 1 base, with 7 bases of the junction left unmatched. The CDR3 is CSSQTSGRTDTQYF. As DNA, the CDR3 is TGCAGCTCCCAGACTAGCGGACGCACAGATACGCAGTATTTT.

The table lists this clonotype with many counts. The chain is built from TRBV7-2 and TRBJ2-5; 10 bases agree with TRBD2. The V and J ends lost 2 bases and 5 bases, in that order; junction bases with no gene match: 8. The CDR3 has 16 residues. Germline CDR1 is SGHTA and CDR2 is FQGNSA. CDR3 bases: TGTGCCAGCAGCTTATCTACGGGAGCGGGGGGGGAGACCCAGTACTTC. Amino acid sequence: CASSLSTGAGGETQYF.

The chain links TRBV5-1 to TRBJ1-1, with no clear D. Germline V CDR1 and CDR2: SGHRS, YFSETQ. This CDR3 contains 13 residues. V lost 7 bases to trimming and J lost 4 bases, with 14 bases between them. This CDR3 is CASGFYGSTEAFF. The DNA of the CDR3 is TGCGCCAGCGGGTTTTATGGCTCCACTGAAGCTTTCTTT.

The table lists this clonotype with many counts. The chain carries TRBV5-1 and TRBJ1-6, with TRBD1 as a possible D gene (5 bases). Trimming removed 3 bases from V and 2 bases from J, with 9 bases in between. This CDR3 contains 15 residues. Germline V lookup: CDR1 SGHRS, CDR2 YFSETQ. The CDR3 region is CASSSQGPYNSPLHF. CDR3 coding DNA: TGCGCCAGCAGCTCGCAGGGTCCCTATAATTCACCCCTCCACTTT.

The chain recombines TRBV6-5 with TRBJ2-5; D may be TRBD1 (5 bases). V shed 3 bases and J shed 9 bases, with 8 bases lying between them. Germline lookup yields CDR1 MNHEY and CDR2 SVGAGI. The CDR3 length is 11 residues. CDR3 DNA: TGTGCCAGCAGTTATCAGGGTGCCCAGTACTTC. Amino acids: CASSYQGAQYF.

There are a few counts of this clonotype. V and J are TRBV24-1 and TRBJ2-1; D is possibly TRBD1 (5 bases). Looked up from germline, CDR1 is KGHDR and CDR2 is SFDVKD. Trimming took off 8 bases at V and 5 bases at J, with 12 bases between the two ends. The CDR3 extends over 13 amino acids. DNA for the CDR3: TGTGCCACCACCGCCCCCAGGGACAATGAGCAGTTCTTC. The encoded protein is CATTAPRDNEQFF.

The chain carries TRBV6-6 and TRBJ1-3; unclear D gene. The CDR3 extends over 15 amino acids. CDR1 MNHNY and CDR2 SVGAGI come from the germline V gene (reference sequence). V lost 5 bases and J lost 2, with 13 bases in between. CDR3 protein: CASSDQASAGNTIYF. CDR3 DNA sequence: TGTGCCAGCAGTGACCAGGCGTCCGCTGGAAACACCATATATTTT.

The V gene is TRBV14, the J gene TRBJ1-2; D is ambiguous. V dropped 3 bases and J dropped 5 bases, with 10 bases sitting between them. Germline V gives CDR1 SGHDN, CDR2 FVKESK. CDR3 length equals 13 residues. The CDR3 here is CASSHENRYGYTF. In DNA form, the CDR3 reads TGTGCCAGCAGCCACGAAAACAGATATGGCTACACCTTC.